These 19 T cell receptor beta chains came from one sample sequenced in a study of neurological immune-mediated disorders. TCRdb redid the calling of the 5' RACE reads with MiXCR, one entry per CDR3 protein. The data hold around 50,000 distinct CDR3 sequences, with over 3.5% observed a single time. Sequences were obtained from PBMCs. These receptors were collected from a man in his sixties with multiple sclerosis.

This clonotype was seen repeatedly, ten times or more. The chain combines TRBV10-3 with TRBJ2-4; TRBD2 aligns across 12 bases. Germline V gene lookup returns CDR1 ENHRY and CDR2 SYGVKD. This CDR3 has 15 residues. Unmatched junction bases numbered 4, after V lost 2 bases and J lost 8 bases. DNA for the CDR3: TGTGCCATCAGTGAGCTAGCGGGAGGGGCGCACATTCAGTACTTC. The encoded protein is CAISELAGGAHIQYF.

This clonotype was picked up many times. The chain links TRBV28 to TRBJ2-5, with D tentatively TRBD1 (5 bases). This CDR3 region has 14 residues. V was clipped by 5 bases and J by 4 bases, with 14 bases between them. Germline V gives CDR1 MDHEN, CDR2 SYDVKM. The CDR3 spells CASSTPGNSETQYF. CDR3 sequence (DNA): TGTGCCAGCAGTACCCCAGGGAATTCAGAGACCCAGTACTTC.

The chain has TRBV11-3 and TRBJ2-2, with 9 bases fitting TRBD1. V dropped 4 bases and J dropped 3; count of bases not matched to a gene: 3. This CDR3 is built from 15 residues. Germline CDR1 reads SGHNT; CDR2 reads YENEEA. The CDR3 loop is CASSSGQGDTGELFF. The CDR3, as DNA: TGTGCCAGCAGCTCGGGACAGGGAGACACCGGGGAGCTGTTTTTT.

This clonotype was detected ten times or more. V gene TRBV7-9 combines with J gene TRBJ2-1; no reliable D call. The germline V gene encodes CDR1 SEHNR and CDR2 FQNEAQ (reference sequence). The V end was cut by 2 bases, the J end by 0 bases, with 8 bases between. CDR3 size: 15 residues. CDR3: CASSLSGGSYNEQFF. DNA of the CDR3: TGTGCCAGCAGCTTATCAGGCGGCTCCTACAATGAGCAGTTCTTC.

This clonotype was observed at least ten times. This chain connects TRBV5-1 to TRBJ2-7; D might be TRBD1 (6 bases). CDR1 is SGHRS, CDR2 YFSETQ, per germline. The CDR3 is made up of 14 amino acids. The ends were cut back, 4 bases at V and 2 bases at J, with 13 bases in the middle. The CDR3 DNA sequence: TGCGCCAGCAGCCACGGACAGCGACCCTACGAGCAGTACTTC. Amino acids: CASSHGQRPYEQYF. The full variable domain, with the rest looked up from reference TRBV5-1 and TRBJ2-7, is KAGVTQTPRYLIKTRGQQVTLSCSPISGHRSVSWYQQTPGQGLQFLFEYFSETQRNKGNFPGRFSGRQFSNSRSEMNVSTLELGDSALYLCASSHGQRPYEQYFGPGTRLTVT.

This clonotype has only a few counts. The rearrangement uses TRBV11-2 and TRBJ1-1; D gene uncertain. V gave up 2 bases and J gave up 0 bases, with 10 bases separating them. CDR3 length equals 15 residues. Per the germline V gene, CDR1 is SGHAT and CDR2 is FQNNGV. Here the CDR3 reads CASSLLPGLNTEAFF. The CDR3 coding sequence is TGTGCCAGCAGCTTACTTCCGGGGTTGAACACTGAAGCTTTCTTT.

This clonotype was observed at least ten times. The chain is built from TRBV20-1 and TRBJ2-5, with 7 bases fitting TRBD1. Germline V lookup: CDR1 DFQATT, CDR2 SNEGSKA (reference sequence). The V gene end was trimmed by 4 bases and the J gene end by 5 bases; junction bases not matched to a gene: 13. The length of the CDR3 is 15 residues. This CDR3 reads CSAIKLQGFEETQYF. CDR3 sequence (DNA): TGCAGTGCTATCAAACTACAGGGGTTTGAGGAGACCCAGTACTTC.

This clonotype was recorded once. The V gene is TRBV20-1, the J gene TRBJ2-5, with D tentatively TRBD2 (5 bases). The CDR3 covers 10 residues. Looked up from germline, CDR1 is DFQATT and CDR2 is SNEGSKA (reference sequence). Trimming cost V 3 bases and J 10 bases, with 9 bases left between them. CDR3 residues: CSAREVNQYF. CDR3 coding DNA: TGCAGTGCTAGGGAGGTTAACCAGTACTTC.

The chain has TRBV29-1 and TRBJ2-1; the D gene is possibly TRBD2 (5 bases). The CDR3 consists of 12 residues. Germline V CDR1 and CDR2: SQVTM, ANQGSEA. V shed 5 bases and J shed 9 bases, with 14 bases lying between them. The CDR3, as DNA: TGCAGCGTTAGGACTCCCTTTTTTGAGCAGTTCTTC. This gives the protein CSVRTPFFEQFF.

This clonotype was found many times. The chain employs TRBV14 and TRBJ2-6, with D perhaps being TRBD1 or TRBD2 (5 bases each). The CDR3 loop spans 16 amino acids. V was pared by 4 bases and J by 1 base, with 11 bases between. CDR1 is SGHDN and CDR2 is FVKESK in the germline V gene. The CDR3 nucleotides read TGTGCCAGCAGCCCCCGGGGCCCGTCTGGGGCCAACGTCCTGACTTTC. Its translation: CASSPRGPSGANVLTF.

This clonotype was counted at least ten times. The V gene is TRBV9, the J gene TRBJ2-3; D possibly corresponds to TRBD1 (5 bases). The V end lost 1 base, the J end lost 4 bases, and 13 bases lay between the germline ends. This CDR3 comprises 15 residues. Germline V gene data show CDR1 as SGDLS and CDR2 as YYNGEE. The CDR3 DNA is TGTGCCAGCAGCGTATCAGGGTTGGGCGCAGATACGCAGTATTTT. Translating it yields CASSVSGLGADTQYF.

This clonotype was seen at least ten times. The rearrangement uses TRBV20-1 and TRBJ1-2, with D possibly matching TRBD1 (5 bases). V was clipped by 2 bases and J by 8 bases, with 15 bases between them. The CDR3 totals 13 residues. CDR1 is DFQATT and CDR2 is SNEGSKA in the germline V gene (reference sequence). CDR3 protein: CSARQGLSGGYTF. DNA for the CDR3: TGCAGTGCTAGACAGGGCCTTTCGGGAGGCTACACCTTC.

Ten or more counts support this clonotype. The chain is built from TRBV20-1 and TRBJ1-6, with D unclear. Germline V gene lookup returns CDR1 DFQATT and CDR2 SNEGSKA (reference sequence). Trimming removed 0 bases at V and 7 bases at J, with 13 bases between. The CDR3 spans 15 residues. Written as DNA, the CDR3 is TGCAGTGCTAGAGAGAACCCCCTGAAGAATTCACCCCTCCACTTT. It specifies CSARENPLKNSPLHF.

This clonotype was seen repeatedly, ten times or more. The CDR3 DNA reads as TGCAGCGTTGCACAGGACAGAGCCTACGAGCAGTACTTC. It encodes CSVAQDRAYEQYF. The chain is built from TRBV29-1 and TRBJ2-7; TRBD1 might be the D (6 bases). The V gene's germline CDR1 is SQVTM and CDR2 ANQGSEA. This CDR3 has 13 residues. The V end was cut by 4 bases, the J end by 2 bases, with 12 bases between.

There are many counts of this clonotype. The J gene is TRBJ2-1, the V gene TRBV6-2 or TRBV6-3; D is uncertain. The ends were cut back, 1 base at V and 10 bases at J, with 11 bases in the middle. This CDR3 is built from 13 residues. Per the germline V gene, CDR1 is MNHEY and CDR2 is SVGEGT. The CDR3 DNA is TGTGCCAGCAGTTACTGCATTGTCTGCGAGCAGTTCTTC. Translating it yields CASSYCIVCEQFF.

This clonotype appeared many times. V usage is TRBV20-1 and J usage is TRBJ2-1, with a weak D call TRBD2 (7 bases). The germline V gene has CDR1 DFQATT and CDR2 SNEGSKA (reference sequence). V was trimmed by 5 bases and J by 9 bases, leaving 11 bases between them. This CDR3 has 11 amino acids. The CDR3 coding sequence is TGCAGTGCTCACGGGGGGCTTGAGCAGTTCTTC. Amino acids: CSAHGGLEQFF.

This chain connects TRBV5-1 to TRBJ2-7; D possibly uses TRBD1 or TRBD2 (6 bases each). The CDR3 has 14 amino acids. Germline assignment: CDR1 SGHRS and CDR2 YFSETQ. Trimming left V 7 bases short and J 3 bases short, with 17 bases between. The CDR3 nucleotides are TGCGCCAGCGCAAAAGGGGGGAGCTACTACGAGCAGTACTTC. Residues: CASAKGGSYYEQYF.

This clonotype was seen repeatedly, ten times or more. The V call is TRBV29-1, the J call TRBJ2-2; D tentatively reads TRBD1 or TRBD2 (5 bases each). The length of the CDR3 is 14 residues. Germline V gives CDR1 SQVTM, CDR2 ANQGSEA. V was pared by 5 bases and J by 4 bases, with 14 bases between. The CDR3 sequence: CSVRGPGITGELFF. The CDR3 DNA reads TGCAGCGTTAGGGGTCCCGGGATCACCGGGGAGCTGTTTTTT.

The sample holds many counts of this clonotype. This chain connects TRBV9 to TRBJ2-1, with a tentative D call TRBD2 (6 bases). The V and J ends lost 2 bases and 3 bases respectively, with 12 bases between them. The CDR3 is 15 amino acids. Germline-derived CDR1 and CDR2 are SGDLS and YYNGEE. DNA for the CDR3: TGTGCCAGCAGCGTCAAGACTAGTAGCTACAATGAGCAGTTCTTC. This gives the protein CASSVKTSSYNEQFF.